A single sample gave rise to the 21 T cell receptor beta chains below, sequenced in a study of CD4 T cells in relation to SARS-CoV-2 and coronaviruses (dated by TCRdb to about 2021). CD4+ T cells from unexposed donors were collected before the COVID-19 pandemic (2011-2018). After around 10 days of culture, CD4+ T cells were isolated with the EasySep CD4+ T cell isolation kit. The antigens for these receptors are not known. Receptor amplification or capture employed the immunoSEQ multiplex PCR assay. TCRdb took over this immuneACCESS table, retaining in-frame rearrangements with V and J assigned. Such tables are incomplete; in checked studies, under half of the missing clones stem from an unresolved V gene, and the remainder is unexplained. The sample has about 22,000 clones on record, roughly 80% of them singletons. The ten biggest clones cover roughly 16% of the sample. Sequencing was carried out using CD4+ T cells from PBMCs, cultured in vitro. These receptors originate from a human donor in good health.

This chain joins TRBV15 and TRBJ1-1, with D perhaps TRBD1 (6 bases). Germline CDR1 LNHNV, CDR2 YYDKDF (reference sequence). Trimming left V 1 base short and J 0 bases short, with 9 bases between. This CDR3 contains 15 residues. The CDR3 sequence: CATSRVDRMNTEAFF. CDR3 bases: TGTGCCACCAGCAGAGTGGACAGAATGAACACTGAAGCTTTCTTT. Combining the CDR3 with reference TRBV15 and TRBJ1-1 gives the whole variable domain DAMVIQNPRYQVTQFGKPVTLSCSQTLNHNVMYWYQQKSSQAPKLLFHYYDKDFNNEADTPDNFQSRRPNTSFCFLDIRSPGLGDTAMYLCATSRVDRMNTEAFFGQGTRLTVV.

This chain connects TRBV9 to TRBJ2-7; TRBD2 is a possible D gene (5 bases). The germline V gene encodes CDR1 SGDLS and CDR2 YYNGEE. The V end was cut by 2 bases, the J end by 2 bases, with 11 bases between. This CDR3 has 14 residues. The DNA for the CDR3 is TGTGCCAGCAGCGTTGACTACAGTACCTACGAGCAGTACTTC. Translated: CASSVDYSTYEQYF.

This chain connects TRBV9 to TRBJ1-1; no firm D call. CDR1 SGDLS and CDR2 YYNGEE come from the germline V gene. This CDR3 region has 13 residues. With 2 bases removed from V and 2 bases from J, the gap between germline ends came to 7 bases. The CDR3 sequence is CASSVDLNTEAFF. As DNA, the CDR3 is TGTGCCAGCAGCGTGGATTTAAACACTGAAGCTTTCTTT.

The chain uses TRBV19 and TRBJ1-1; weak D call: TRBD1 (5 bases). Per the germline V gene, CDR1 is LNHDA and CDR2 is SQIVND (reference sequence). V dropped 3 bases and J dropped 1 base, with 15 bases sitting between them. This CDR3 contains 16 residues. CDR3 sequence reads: CASSMGVLGENTEAFF. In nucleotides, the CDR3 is TGTGCCAGTAGTATGGGGGTCTTAGGAGAGAACACTGAAGCTTTCTTT. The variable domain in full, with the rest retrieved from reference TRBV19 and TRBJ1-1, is DGGITQSPKYLFRKEGQNVTLSCEQNLNHDAMYWYRQDPGQGLRLIYYSQIVNDFQKGDIAEGYSVSREKKESFPLTVTSAQKNPTAFYLCASSMGVLGENTEAFFGQGTRLTVV.

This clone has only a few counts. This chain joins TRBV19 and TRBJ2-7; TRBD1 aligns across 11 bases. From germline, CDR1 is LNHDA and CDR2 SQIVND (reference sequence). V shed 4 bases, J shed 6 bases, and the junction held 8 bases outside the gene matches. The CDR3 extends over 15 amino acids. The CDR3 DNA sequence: TGTGCCAGTAGTAGCCCCGGGACAGGGGGAGTCGAGCAGTACTTC. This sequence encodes CASSSPGTGGVEQYF. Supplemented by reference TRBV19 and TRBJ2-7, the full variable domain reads DGGITQSPKYLFRKEGQNVTLSCEQNLNHDAMYWYRQDPGQGLRLIYYSQIVNDFQKGDIAEGYSVSREKKESFPLTVTSAQKNPTAFYLCASSSPGTGGVEQYFGPGTRLTVT.

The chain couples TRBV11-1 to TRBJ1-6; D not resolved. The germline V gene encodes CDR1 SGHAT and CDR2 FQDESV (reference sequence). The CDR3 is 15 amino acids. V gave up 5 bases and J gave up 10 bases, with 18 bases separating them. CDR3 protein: CASSQRRAHGSPLHF. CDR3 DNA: TGTGCCAGCAGCCAGCGTAGGGCCCATGGATCACCCCTCCACTTT. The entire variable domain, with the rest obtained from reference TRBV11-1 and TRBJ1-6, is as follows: EAEVAQSPRYKITEKSQAVAFWCDPISGHATLYWYRQILGQGPELLVQFQDESVVDDSQLPKDRFSAERLKGVDSTLKIQPAELGDSAMYLCASSQRRAHGSPLHFGNGTRLTVT.

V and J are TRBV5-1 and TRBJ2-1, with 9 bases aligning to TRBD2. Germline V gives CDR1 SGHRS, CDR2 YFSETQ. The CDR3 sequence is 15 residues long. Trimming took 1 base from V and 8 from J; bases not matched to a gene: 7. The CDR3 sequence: CASSLQREARDEQFF. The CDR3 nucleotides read TGCGCCAGCAGCTTGCAGCGGGAGGCTCGCGATGAGCAGTTCTTC.

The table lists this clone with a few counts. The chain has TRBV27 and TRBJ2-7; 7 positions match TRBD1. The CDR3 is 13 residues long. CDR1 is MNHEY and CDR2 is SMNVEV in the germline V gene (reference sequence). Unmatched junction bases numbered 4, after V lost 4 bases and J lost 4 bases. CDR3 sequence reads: CASSSTGEYEQYF. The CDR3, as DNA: TGTGCCAGCAGTTCTACAGGGGAATACGAGCAGTACTTC.

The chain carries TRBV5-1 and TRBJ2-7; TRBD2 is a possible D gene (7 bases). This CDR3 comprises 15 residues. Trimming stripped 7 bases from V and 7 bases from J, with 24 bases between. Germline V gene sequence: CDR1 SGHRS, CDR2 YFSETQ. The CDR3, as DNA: TGCGCCAGCCGGGTCGGGGGGCGGTCGTTTAATGAGCAGTACTTC. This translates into CASRVGGRSFNEQYF.

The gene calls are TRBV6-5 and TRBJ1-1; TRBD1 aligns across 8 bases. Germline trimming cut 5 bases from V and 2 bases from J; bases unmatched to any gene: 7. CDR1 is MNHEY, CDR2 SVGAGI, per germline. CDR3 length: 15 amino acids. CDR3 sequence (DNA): TGTGCCAGCAGTATCCAGACAGGGGCCAACACTGAAGCTTTCTTT. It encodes CASSIQTGANTEAFF.

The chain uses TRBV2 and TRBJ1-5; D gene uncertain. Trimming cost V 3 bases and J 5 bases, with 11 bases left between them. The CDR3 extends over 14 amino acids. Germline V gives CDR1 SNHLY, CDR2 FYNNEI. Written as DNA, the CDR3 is TGTGCCAGCAGTGAGGAGGGATCTTATCAGCCCCAGCATTTT. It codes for CASSEEGSYQPQHF.

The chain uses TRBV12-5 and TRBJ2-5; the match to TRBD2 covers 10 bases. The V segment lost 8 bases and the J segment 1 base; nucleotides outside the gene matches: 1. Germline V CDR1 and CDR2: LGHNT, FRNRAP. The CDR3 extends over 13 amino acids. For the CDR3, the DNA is TGTGCTAGTAGCGGGAGGGCCCAAGAGACCCAGTACTTC. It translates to CASSGRAQETQYF.

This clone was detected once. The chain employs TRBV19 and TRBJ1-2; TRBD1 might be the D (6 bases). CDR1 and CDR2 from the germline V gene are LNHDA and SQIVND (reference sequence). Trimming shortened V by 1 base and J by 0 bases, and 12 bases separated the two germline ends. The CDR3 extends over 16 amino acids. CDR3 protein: CASSIGGQRANYGYTF. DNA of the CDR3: TGTGCCAGTAGTATAGGCGGACAGCGAGCTAACTATGGCTACACCTTC.

CDR3 residues: CASRTGAHEQYF. As DNA, the CDR3 is TGTGCCAGCAGGACAGGGGCCCACGAGCAGTACTTC. V usage is TRBV27 and J usage is TRBJ2-7, with 8 bases matching TRBD1. V was clipped by 6 bases and J by 5 bases; unmatched bases: 3. The CDR3 extends over 12 amino acids. Per germline, CDR1 MNHEY and CDR2 SMNVEV (reference sequence).

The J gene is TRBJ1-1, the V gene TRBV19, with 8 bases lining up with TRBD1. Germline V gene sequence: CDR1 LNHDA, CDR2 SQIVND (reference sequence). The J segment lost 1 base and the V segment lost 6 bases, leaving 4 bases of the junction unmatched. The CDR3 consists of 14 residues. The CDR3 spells CASRTTGANTEAFF. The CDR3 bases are TGTGCCAGTAGGACGACAGGGGCGAACACTGAAGCTTTCTTT. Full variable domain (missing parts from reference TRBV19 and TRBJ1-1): DGGITQSPKYLFRKEGQNVTLSCEQNLNHDAMYWYRQDPGQGLRLIYYSQIVNDFQKGDIAEGYSVSREKKESFPLTVTSAQKNPTAFYLCASRTTGANTEAFFGQGTRLTVV.

The CDR3 here is CASSLVFSATNEKLFF. CDR3 nucleotides: TGCGCCAGCAGCTTGGTCTTCAGTGCAACTAATGAAAAACTGTTTTTT. The rearrangement uses TRBV5-1 and TRBJ1-4; no reliable D call. Between the trimmed V and J ends, which lost 0 bases and 0 bases, there was a span of 9 bases. This CDR3 comprises 16 residues. Germline loops: CDR1 SGHRS, CDR2 YFSETQ.

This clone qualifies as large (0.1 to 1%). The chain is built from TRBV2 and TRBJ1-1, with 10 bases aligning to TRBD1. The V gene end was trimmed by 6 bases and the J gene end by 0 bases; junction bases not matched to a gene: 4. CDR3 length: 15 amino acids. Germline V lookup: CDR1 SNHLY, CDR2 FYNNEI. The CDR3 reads CASRRDRGMNTEAFF. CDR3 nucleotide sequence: TGTGCCAGCAGGAGGGACAGGGGAATGAACACTGAAGCTTTCTTT.

The CDR3 sequence: CAIRGLAGTDTQYF. Here the CDR3 DNA reads TGTGCCATCAGGGGACTAGCGGGAACAGATACGCAGTATTTT. The chain links TRBV10-3 to TRBJ2-3, with TRBD2 identical over 13 bases. The CDR3 has 14 residues. Losses at the gene ends were 6 bases for V and 3 bases for J; bases not matched to a gene: 0. Germline V gene data show CDR1 as ENHRY and CDR2 as SYGVKD.

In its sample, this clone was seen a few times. CDR3 residues: CASSTARNTEAFF. Written as DNA, the CDR3 is TGTGCCAGCTCAACCGCCAGGAACACTGAAGCTTTCTTT. The chain joins TRBV2 to TRBJ1-1, with D unresolved. V was trimmed by 8 bases and J by 1 base, leaving 11 bases between them. Germline CDR1 is SNHLY and CDR2 is FYNNEI. The length of the CDR3 is 13 residues.

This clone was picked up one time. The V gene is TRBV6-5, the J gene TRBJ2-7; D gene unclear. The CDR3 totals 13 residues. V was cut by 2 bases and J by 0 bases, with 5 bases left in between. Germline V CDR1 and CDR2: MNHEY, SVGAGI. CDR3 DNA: TGTGCCAGCAGTTACGTGTCCTCCTACGAGCAGTACTTC. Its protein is CASSYVSSYEQYF.

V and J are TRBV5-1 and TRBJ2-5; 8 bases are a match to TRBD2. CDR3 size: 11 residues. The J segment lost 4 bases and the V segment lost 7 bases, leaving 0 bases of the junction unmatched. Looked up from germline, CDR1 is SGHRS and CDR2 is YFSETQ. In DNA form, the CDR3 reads TGCGCCAGCCTAGCGGGAGAGACCCAGTACTTC. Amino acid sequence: CASLAGETQYF.